The 3 T cell receptor beta chains below were found in one sample sequenced in a study of identical twins. TCRdb passed the 5' RACE reads through MiXCR, listing each CDR3 protein once. This sample carries hundreds of thousands of distinct CDR3 sequences, over 8.5% of them seen once, and the ten largest clones take approximately 0.94%. These same records also appear under a second study, on yellow fever vaccine responses in identical twins.

The sequencing input was PBMCs. The receptors derive from a woman aged 18-29 years in good health.

V usage is TRBV4-1 and J usage is TRBJ2-1; 9 bases fit TRBD2. The germline CDR1 and CDR2 sequences are MGHRA and YSYEKL. The CDR3 runs to 16 residues. Trimming removed 4 bases from V and 4 bases from J; junction bases left unmatched: 8. The CDR3 DNA reads as TGCGCCAGCAGCCCCCTGGCAGCGGGGGGTTACAATGAGCAGTTCTTC. Its translation is CASSPLAAGGYNEQFF.

The chain carries TRBV2 and TRBJ2-1; a possible D gene is TRBD2 (6 bases). The V and J ends lost 2 bases and 9 bases respectively, with 8 bases between them. The CDR3 runs to 12 residues. Per the germline V gene, CDR1 is SNHLY and CDR2 is FYNNEI. The CDR3: CASSEQGGEQFF. For the CDR3, the DNA is TGTGCCAGCAGTGAACAGGGAGGTGAGCAGTTCTTC.

The chain links TRBV6-1 to TRBJ2-2; possibly TRBD2 for D (6 bases). Germline assignment: CDR1 MNHNS and CDR2 SASEGT. Trimming left V 6 bases short and J 7 bases short, with 18 bases between. There are 15 residues in the CDR3. The CDR3 spells CASSPLGRGGGELFF. The CDR3 DNA reads TGTGCCAGCAGCCCACTAGGGCGGGGTGGCGGGGAGCTGTTTTTT.